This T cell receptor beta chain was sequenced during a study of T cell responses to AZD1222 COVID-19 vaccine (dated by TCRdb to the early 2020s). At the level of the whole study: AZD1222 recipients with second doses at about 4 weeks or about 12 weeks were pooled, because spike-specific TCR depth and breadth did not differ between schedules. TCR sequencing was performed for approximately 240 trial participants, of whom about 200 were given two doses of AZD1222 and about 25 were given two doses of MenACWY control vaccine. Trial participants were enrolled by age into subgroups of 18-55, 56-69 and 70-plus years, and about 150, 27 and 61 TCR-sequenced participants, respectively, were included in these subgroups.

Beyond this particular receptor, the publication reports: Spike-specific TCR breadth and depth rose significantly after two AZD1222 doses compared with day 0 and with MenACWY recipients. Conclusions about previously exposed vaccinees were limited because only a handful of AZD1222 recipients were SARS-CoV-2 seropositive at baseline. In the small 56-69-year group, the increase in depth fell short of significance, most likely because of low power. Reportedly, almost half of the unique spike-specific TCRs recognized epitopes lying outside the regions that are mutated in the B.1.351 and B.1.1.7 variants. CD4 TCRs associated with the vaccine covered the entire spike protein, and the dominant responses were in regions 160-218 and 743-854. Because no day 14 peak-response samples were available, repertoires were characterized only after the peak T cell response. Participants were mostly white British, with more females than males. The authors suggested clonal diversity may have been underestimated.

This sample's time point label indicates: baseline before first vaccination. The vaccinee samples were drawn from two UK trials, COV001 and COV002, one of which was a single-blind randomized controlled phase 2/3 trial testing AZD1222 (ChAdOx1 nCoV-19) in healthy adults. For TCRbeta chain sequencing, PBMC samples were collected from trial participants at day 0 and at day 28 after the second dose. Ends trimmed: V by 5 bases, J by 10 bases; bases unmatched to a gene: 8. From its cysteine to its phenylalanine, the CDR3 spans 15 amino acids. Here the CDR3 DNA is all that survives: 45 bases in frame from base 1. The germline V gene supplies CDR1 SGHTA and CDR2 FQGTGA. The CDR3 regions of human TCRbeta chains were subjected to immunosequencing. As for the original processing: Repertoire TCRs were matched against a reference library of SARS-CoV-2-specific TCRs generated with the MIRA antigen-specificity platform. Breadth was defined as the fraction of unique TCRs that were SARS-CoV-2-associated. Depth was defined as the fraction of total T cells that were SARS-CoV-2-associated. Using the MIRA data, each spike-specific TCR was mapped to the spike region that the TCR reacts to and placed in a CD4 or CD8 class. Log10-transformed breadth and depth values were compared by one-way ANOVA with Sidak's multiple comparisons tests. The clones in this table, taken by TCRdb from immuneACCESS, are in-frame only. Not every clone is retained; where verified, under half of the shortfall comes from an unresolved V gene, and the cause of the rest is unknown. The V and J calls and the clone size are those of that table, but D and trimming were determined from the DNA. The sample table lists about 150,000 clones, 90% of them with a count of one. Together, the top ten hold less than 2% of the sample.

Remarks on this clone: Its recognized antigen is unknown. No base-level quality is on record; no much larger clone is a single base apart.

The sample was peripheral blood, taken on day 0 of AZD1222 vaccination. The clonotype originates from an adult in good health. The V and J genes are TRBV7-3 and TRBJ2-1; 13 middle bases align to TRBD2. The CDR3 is CASSQGLAGVREQFF. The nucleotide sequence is TGTGCCAGCAGCCAAGGACTAGCGGGAGTGCGGGAGCAGTTCTTC. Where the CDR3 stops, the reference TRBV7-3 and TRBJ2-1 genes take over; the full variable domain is GAGVSQTPSNKVTEKGKYVELRCDPISGHTALYWYRQSLGQGPEFLIYFQGTGAADDSGLPNDRFFAVRPEGSVSTLKIQRTERGDSAVYLCASSQGLAGVREQFFGPGTRLTVL.